In its sample, the clone carrying this T cell receptor (beta chain) was seen a few times. Its antigen remains unknown. Germline values: CDR1 SNHLY, CDR2 FYNNEI. The ends were cut back, 3 bases at V and 9 bases at J, with 12 bases in the middle. The CDR3 runs 13 residues. This sample stems from a study of OX40 agonist ivuxolimab in advanced cancers. Broader study findings: Partial responders at 0.1-3.0 mg/kg had among the lowest clonal expansion. The authors did not determine the antigen specificity of the expanded peripheral T cells.

Generated by immunoSEQ multiplex PCR, the TCRdb table keeps only in-frame clones and is missing some. Found here are 60,000 to 85,000 clones, roughly 90% of them singletons; the top ten hold around 0.39%. Systemic immunosuppression or a history of autoimmune disease excluded patients. The study sampled blood at baseline, cycle 4 day 1, and cycle 7 day 1. This clonotype was sampled from an adult with an advanced solid tumor such as melanoma, head and neck, liver or kidney cancer. J is TRBJ2-1 and V is TRBV2; no reliable D call. This specimen consisted of CD4+ or CD8+ T cells sorted from blood, obtained in a trial of the OX40 agonist ivuxolimab. CDR3 coding DNA: TGTGCCAGCAGTGACGTGGGCTTAATTGAGCAGTTCTTC. Its translation is CASSDVGLIEQFF.